These T cell receptor beta chains were read from a single sample in a study of blood T cell repertoires in COVID-19. The data were produced by immunoSEQ multiplex PCR, yet TCRdb's version contains in-frame clones alone and is incomplete. The profile covers 270,000 or so clones, with 82% appearing a single time and less than 4% taken by the ten largest. The source material was peripheral blood. The receptors originated from a young woman with acute or convalescent COVID-19. Each CDR3 is given with its conserved first and last residue. The order of the fields is clone size, D gene, J gene, V gene, CDR3 protein, CDR3 DNA. D genes are given only for firm matches. Not all rows give a size; the values are once, few, many and, for expanded clones, a class.

clone size: NA
D gene: TRBD1
J gene: TRBJ1-1
V gene: TRBV6-6
CDR3 protein: CASSHRVFIQGGNTEAFF
CDR3 DNA: TGTGCCAGCAGTCATCGAGTTTTTATACAGGGGGGGAACACTGAAGCTTTCTTT

clone size: once
D gene: TRBD1
J gene: TRBJ1-4
V gene: TRBV11-2
CDR3 protein: CASSTGQLATNEKLFF
CDR3 DNA: TGTGCCAGCAGCACGGGACAGTTGGCAACTAATGAAAAACTGTTTTTT

clone size: NA
D gene: TRBD1
J gene: TRBJ1-1
V gene: TRBV18
CDR3 protein: CASSPKSLNRGSPEAFF
CDR3 DNA: TGTGCCAGCTCACCGAAAAGCCTTAACAGGGGGAGCCCTGAAGCTTTCTTT

clone size: NA
D gene: TRBD2
J gene: TRBJ2-3
V gene: TRBV7-3
CDR3 protein: CASSRGRGADTQYF
CDR3 DNA: TGTGCCAGCAGTCGCGGGAGAGGGGCAGATACGCAGTATTTT

clone size: NA
D gene: NA
J gene: TRBJ2-7
V gene: TRBV28
CDR3 protein: CASSFGRSYEQYF
CDR3 DNA: TGTGCCAGCAGTTTTGGGAGGTCCTACGAGCAGTACTTC

clone size: NA
D gene: NA
J gene: TRBJ2-7
V gene: TRBV6-2/TRBV6-3
CDR3 protein: CASSPDGLSGSEQYF
CDR3 DNA: TGTGCCAGCAGTCCGGATGGCCTTTCGGGGAGCGAGCAGTACTTC

clone size: NA
D gene: TRBD2
J gene: TRBJ2-1
V gene: TRBV4-3
CDR3 protein: CASSQVRGLAGLLAYNEQFF
CDR3 DNA: TGCGCCAGCAGCCAAGTTCGGGGACTAGCGGGGTTGCTTGCCTACAATGAGCAGTTCTTC

clone size: NA
D gene: TRBD1
J gene: TRBJ1-6
V gene: TRBV9
CDR3 protein: CASSPTDRVSPLHF
CDR3 DNA: TGTGCCAGCAGCCCGACGGACAGGGTTTCACCCCTCCACTTT

clone size: NA
D gene: TRBD2
J gene: TRBJ2-7
V gene: TRBV27
CDR3 protein: CASSPRGGAGYEQYF
CDR3 DNA: TGTGCCAGCAGTCCGCGGGGGGGGGCTGGCTACGAGCAGTACTTC

clone size: NA
D gene: NA
J gene: TRBJ2-7
V gene: TRBV6-6
CDR3 protein: CASSYPADVHEQYF
CDR3 DNA: TGTGCCAGCAGTTACCCAGCGGATGTCCACGAGCAGTACTTC

clone size: NA
D gene: TRBD2
J gene: TRBJ2-7
V gene: TRBV5-1
CDR3 protein: CASSVARGLAAYEQYF
CDR3 DNA: TGCGCCAGCAGCGTCGCCCGGGGACTAGCGGCCTACGAGCAGTACTTC

clone size: NA
D gene: TRBD1
J gene: TRBJ1-2
V gene: TRBV4-2
CDR3 protein: CASSHGQGLYGYTF
CDR3 DNA: TGTGCCAGCAGCCACGGACAGGGACTCTATGGCTACACCTTC

clone size: once
D gene: TRBD1
J gene: TRBJ1-2
V gene: TRBV19
CDR3 protein: CASSRPGQGKANYGYTF
CDR3 DNA: TGTGCCAGTAGTCGACCGGGACAGGGCAAAGCTAACTATGGCTACACCTTC

clone size: NA
D gene: TRBD2
J gene: TRBJ2-7
V gene: TRBV29-1
CDR3 protein: CSVTTSGRYEQYF
CDR3 DNA: TGCAGCGTTACGACTAGCGGGAGGTACGAGCAGTACTTC

clone size: NA
D gene: TRBD1
J gene: TRBJ1-6
V gene: TRBV4-3
CDR3 protein: CASSQGLRTGDYNSPLHF
CDR3 DNA: TGCGCCAGCAGCCAAGGGTTACGGACAGGGGACTATAATTCACCCCTCCACTTT

clone size: NA
D gene: TRBD1
J gene: TRBJ2-1
V gene: TRBV6-1
CDR3 protein: CASRRPGQGYNEQFF
CDR3 DNA: TGTGCCAGCAGGCGGCCGGGACAGGGGTACAATGAGCAGTTCTTC

clone size: once
D gene: TRBD1
J gene: TRBJ1-2
V gene: TRBV6-5
CDR3 protein: CASSRDSYGYTF
CDR3 DNA: TGTGCCAGCAGCCGGGACAGCTATGGCTACACCTTC